This T cell receptor beta chain was captured in a study of blood T cells in healthy people across ages. On this clonotype: As yet, its antigen is unknown.

The study, taken as a whole, reports: Possibly confounding the expanded clonotype changes was the fact that donor CMV status was unknown. Among long-lived donors, naive CD4+ cells were more numerous and diversity higher than in aged donors. Higher naive T cell percentage went strongly together with higher TCR beta diversity.

The use of a sample-barcoded 5' primer and a J-beta primer mix characterized a second PCR of about 7 to 12 cycles. Each cDNA molecule was tagged by a template-switch adaptor that had 12 random nucleotides. TCRdb ran MiXCR on the 5' RACE reads and lists one entry per CDR3 protein. The sample contains about 640,000 distinct CDR3 sequences, roughly 50% of which appear only once. Trimming took 5 bases from V and 7 from J; bases not matched to a gene: 12. The CDR3 is made up of 15 amino acids. CDR1 and CDR2 (germline): SEHNR, FQNEAQ (reference sequence). Source material: blood. This sequence originates from a man aged 55 to 70 in good health. The rearrangement joins TRBV7-9 to TRBJ2-7; the match to TRBD1 covers 9 bases. Here the CDR3 reads CASSPRTGAQGEQYF. CDR3 nucleotides: TGTGCCAGCAGCCCGCGGACAGGGGCCCAAGGGGAGCAGTACTTC.